The next 32 T cell receptor beta chains were all read from a single sample in a study of blood T cell repertoires in COVID-19. Clones were sequenced by immunoSEQ multiplex PCR, and TCRdb holds only the in-frame ones, with some missing. The data show more than 350,000 clones, with just under 90% seen just once and roughly 9.4% held by the top ten. Sequenced material: PBMCs or T cells enriched from blood (not recorded which). These receptors were taken from a woman aged 45-65 years who had recovered from COVID-19.

The chain carries TRBV5-1 and TRBJ1-6, with TRBD1 matching 7 bases. The CDR3 totals 15 residues. Germline V gene data show CDR1 as SGHRS and CDR2 as YFSETQ. The V segment lost 3 bases and the J segment 6 bases; nucleotides outside the gene matches: 6. The CDR3 is CASSYDRAANSPLHF. The CDR3 DNA reads as TGCGCCAGCAGCTATGACAGGGCAGCTAATTCACCCCTCCACTTT.

This clone was detected only a few times. The rearrangement joins TRBV2 to TRBJ2-7, with 8 bases fitting TRBD1. The germline V gene has CDR1 SNHLY and CDR2 FYNNEI. The ends lost 3 bases at V and 2 bases at J; junction bases unmatched: 6. The CDR3 contains 15 residues. The CDR3 protein is CASSELDRGPYEQYF. As DNA, the CDR3 is TGTGCCAGCAGTGAGTTAGACAGGGGCCCCTACGAGCAGTACTTC.

The J gene is TRBJ2-1, the V gene TRBV5-1; TRBD1 matches at 10 bases. CDR1 SGHRS and CDR2 YFSETQ come from the germline V gene. J gave up 7 bases and V 3 bases, and 4 bases lay outside the gene matches. CDR3 length: 14 residues. The CDR3 loop is CASSSGTGVNEQFF. CDR3 DNA sequence: TGCGCCAGCAGCTCCGGGACAGGGGTTAATGAGCAGTTCTTC.

The gene calls are TRBV6-5 and TRBJ1-2; D ambiguous. Germline loops: CDR1 MNHEY, CDR2 SVGAGI. The CDR3 sequence is 11 residues long. Trimming cost V 8 bases and J 10 bases, with 14 bases left between them. CDR3 DNA sequence: TGTGCCAGCGTAGACAAAAGAGACTACACCTTC. Protein product: CASVDKRDYTF.

This clone was seen only a few times. The J gene is TRBJ1-1, the V gene TRBV3-1 (or the pseudogene TRBV3-2), with a weak D call TRBD1 (5 bases). Germline assignment: CDR1 LGHDT and CDR2 YNNKEL (reference sequence). Trimming pared 5 bases from V and 6 bases from J, leaving 16 bases between. This CDR3 has 14 amino acids. The CDR3 region has the DNA TGTGCCAGCAGCTTCGGGACTTCAGCACCTGAAGCTTTCTTT. It yields the protein CASSFGTSAPEAFF.

This clone was seen once. The rearrangement uses TRBV5-1 and TRBJ2-3; 15 positions agree with TRBD2. Germline values: CDR1 SGHRS, CDR2 YFSETQ. The V gene end was trimmed by 4 bases and the J gene end by 2 bases; junction bases not matched to a gene: 23. The CDR3 covers 23 residues. The CDR3 reads CASSRGTSGGRLFSSPNTDTQYF. In DNA, the CDR3 is TGCGCCAGCAGCCGGGGGACTAGCGGGGGGCGCCTGTTCTCCTCCCCAAACACAGATACGCAGTATTTT.

This rearrangement joins TRBV9 to TRBJ1-1; 8 bases map to TRBD1. Germline CDR1 is SGDLS and CDR2 is YYNGEE. CDR3 length: 14 amino acids. The J segment lost 5 bases and the V segment lost 2 bases, leaving 5 bases of the junction unmatched. CDR3 sequence: CASSVAGTGTEAFF. For the CDR3, the DNA is TGTGCCAGCAGCGTGGCCGGGACAGGAACTGAAGCTTTCTTT. The full variable domain, completed using reference TRBV9 and TRBJ1-1, is DSGVTQTPKHLITATGQRVTLRCSPRSGDLSVYWYQQSLDQGLQFLIQYYNGEERAKGNILERFSAQQFPDLHSELNLSSLELGDSALYFCASSVAGTGTEAFFGQGTRLTVV.

V is TRBV6-2 or TRBV6-3 and J is TRBJ2-4; 7 nucleotides agree with TRBD1. Germline CDR1 MNHEY, CDR2 SVGEGT. The CDR3 runs 18 residues. V lost 2 bases and J lost 0; bases outside the gene matches: 10. CDR3 DNA sequence: TGTGCCAGCAGTTACGAGTTAGGGACAGCCCGAGCCAAAAACATTCAGTACTTC. Translating gives CASSYELGTARAKNIQYF.

The chain joins TRBV25-1 to TRBJ2-7; weak D call: TRBD2 (5 bases). Germline assignment: CDR1 MGHDK and CDR2 SYGVNS. There are 8 residues in the CDR3. CDR3 sequence reads: CASGEQYF. The CDR3 DNA follows: TGTGCATCGGGGGAGCAGTACTTC.

The chain combines TRBV4-1 with TRBJ2-3; 11 nucleotides agree with TRBD2. Germline CDR1 MGHRA, CDR2 YSYEKL. This CDR3 is 17 amino acids long. Unmatched junction bases numbered 4, after V lost 0 bases and J lost 2 bases. Written as DNA, the CDR3 is TGCGCCAGCAGCCAAGATCCTAGCGGGGGGTACACAGATACGCAGTATTTT. Protein sequence: CASSQDPSGGYTDTQYF.

The chain carries TRBV30 and TRBJ1-1; D is possibly TRBD1 (5 bases). The CDR3 consists of 13 residues. Germline values: CDR1 GTSNPN, CDR2 SVGIG (reference sequence). V gave up 4 bases and J gave up 7 bases, with 16 bases separating them. The CDR3 coding sequence is TGTGCCTGGACCTTTGGGGACTTACGTGAAGCTTTCTTT. Protein sequence: CAWTFGDLREAFF.

CDR3 residues: CASSYPRKSGANVLTF. CDR3 bases: TGTGCCAGCAGCTACCCCAGGAAGTCTGGGGCCAACGTCCTGACTTTC. The gene calls are TRBV5-8 and TRBJ2-6; D gene unclear. Germline lookup yields CDR1 SGHTS and CDR2 YDEGEE. V was trimmed by 3 bases and J by 1 base, leaving 11 bases between them. This CDR3 is built from 16 residues.

The rearrangement links TRBV28 to TRBJ1-5; TRBD1 aligns across 9 bases. Per the germline V gene, CDR1 is MDHEN and CDR2 is SYDVKM. V lost 6 bases and J lost 1; bases outside the gene matches: 13. This CDR3 has 18 residues. CDR3 DNA sequence: TGTGCCAGCAGCCCTCCGGGACAGGGTGCTTGGAGCAATCAGCCCCAGCATTTT. This encodes CASSPPGQGAWSNQPQHF.

This chain joins TRBV20-1 and TRBJ2-1; D not resolved. The V end was cut by 5 bases, the J end by 12 bases, with 14 bases between. CDR1 and CDR2 from the germline V gene are DFQATT and SNEGSKA (reference sequence). The CDR3 spans 11 residues. The CDR3 DNA reads TGCAGTGCTCTTGCTACTTTTGGGCAGTTCTTC. Amino acid sequence: CSALATFGQFF.

The chain joins TRBV7-2 to TRBJ1-3; 7 bases line up with TRBD1. The CDR3 totals 14 residues. V was pared by 4 bases and J by 4 bases, with 4 bases of the junction left unmatched. Germline V gene sequence: CDR1 SGHTA, CDR2 FQGNSA. CDR3 nucleotide sequence: TGTGCCAGCAGCTCCAGGGGGGAGGGAAACACCATATATTTT. It yields the protein CASSSRGEGNTIYF.

The chain recombines TRBV28 with TRBJ1-4, with a tentative D call TRBD1 (6 bases). The CDR3 runs to 14 residues. Trimming removed 6 bases at V and 6 bases at J, with 14 bases between. Germline loops: CDR1 MDHEN, CDR2 SYDVKM. CDR3 coding DNA: TGTGCCAGCAGCAACAATTACAGGGATGAAAAACTGTTTTTT. As protein: CASSNNYRDEKLFF.

The rearrangement joins TRBV19 to TRBJ1-4; TRBD1 aligns across 7 bases. The CDR3 is 13 amino acids. Per germline, CDR1 LNHDA and CDR2 SQIVND (reference sequence). Trimming removed 8 bases from V and 3 bases from J; junction bases left unmatched: 3. CDR3 residues: CASAQGPNEKLFF. CDR3 bases: TGTGCCAGTGCACAGGGGCCTAATGAAAAACTGTTTTTT.

The chain joins TRBV28 to TRBJ2-7, with D unclear. V was cut by 5 bases and J by 2 bases, with 7 bases left in between. The CDR3 extends over 12 amino acids. The germline V gene encodes CDR1 MDHEN and CDR2 SYDVKM. The CDR3 region is CASSRVAYEQYF. In nucleotides, the CDR3 is TGTGCCAGCAGTCGGGTAGCCTACGAGCAGTACTTC.

CDR3 loop: CASSQQRGTRTDTQYF. CDR3 nucleotide sequence: TGCGCCAGCAGCCAACAGCGGGGTACCCGCACAGATACGCAGTATTTT. This chain links TRBV5-1 with TRBJ2-3; 7 bases map to TRBD2. The CDR3 has 16 residues. Germline V gene sequence: CDR1 SGHRS, CDR2 YFSETQ. The junction had 9 bases not matched to a gene; V was cut back by 4 bases and J by 1 base.

The V and J genes are TRBV27 and TRBJ2-4; TRBD2 is a possible D gene (7 bases). There are 13 residues in the CDR3. Per the germline V gene, CDR1 is MNHEY and CDR2 is SMNVEV (reference sequence). Trimming pared 6 bases from V and 10 bases from J, leaving 16 bases between. CDR3 residues: CASSLGGGGIQYF. As DNA, the CDR3 is TGTGCCAGCAGCCTAGGGGGAGGGGGTATTCAGTACTTC.

This chain links TRBV10-2 with TRBJ1-6; 9 bases are shared with TRBD1. CDR1 is WSHSY and CDR2 is SAAADI in the germline V gene. The CDR3 covers 15 residues. J gave up 12 bases and V 0 bases, and 6 bases lay outside the gene matches. The CDR3 sequence: CASSESGQGRRPLHF. Here the CDR3 DNA reads TGCGCCAGCAGTGAGTCGGGACAGGGAAGACGACCCCTCCACTTT.

V usage is TRBV3-1 (or the pseudogene TRBV3-2) and J usage is TRBJ1-2; D gene ambiguous. Germline CDR1 and CDR2: LGHDT and YNNKEL (reference sequence). Deletions cut 1 base from V and 1 base from J, with 10 bases between. The CDR3 extends over 15 amino acids. The CDR3 sequence: CASSQVLRSNYGYTF. As DNA, the CDR3 is TGTGCCAGCAGCCAAGTCTTGAGGAGTAACTATGGCTACACCTTC.

In its sample, this clone was seen once. The chain combines TRBV18 with TRBJ1-3; 8 bases agree with TRBD1. After removal of 0 bases from V and 2 bases from J, the junction contained 6 bases not matched to a gene. The CDR3 spans 17 residues. Germline V gene sequence: CDR1 KGHSH, CDR2 LQKENI. The CDR3 DNA follows: TGTGCCAGCTCACCACCGGGCAGGGGGCTAACTGGAAACACCATATATTTT. Translated: CASSPPGRGLTGNTIYF.

The V and J genes are TRBV19 and TRBJ1-1; perhaps TRBD1 as D (5 bases). Germline V gene data show CDR1 as LNHDA and CDR2 as SQIVND (reference sequence). This CDR3 comprises 14 residues. V lost 6 bases to trimming and J lost 0 bases, with 11 bases between them. This CDR3 reads CASRYDSLNTEAFF. The CDR3 DNA reads TGTGCCAGTAGGTACGACAGCCTGAACACTGAAGCTTTCTTT.

This sequence joins TRBV7-9 and TRBJ2-1, with a possible D match to TRBD2 (5 bases). V shed 5 bases and J shed 4 bases, with 12 bases lying between them. Germline values: CDR1 SEHNR, CDR2 FQNEAQ (reference sequence). The CDR3 totals 14 residues. This CDR3 is CASSPSSTYNEQFF. In nucleotides, the CDR3 is TGTGCCAGCAGCCCCTCTAGCACTTACAATGAGCAGTTCTTC.

V usage is TRBV4-1 and J usage is TRBJ1-1, with 8 bases fitting TRBD1. J gave up 1 base and V 4 bases, and 8 bases lay outside the gene matches. This CDR3 has 16 amino acids. Germline loops: CDR1 MGHRA, CDR2 YSYEKL. CDR3 in amino acids: CASSLEQGVTNTEAFF. The CDR3 DNA sequence: TGCGCCAGCAGCCTCGAACAGGGGGTGACGAACACTGAAGCTTTCTTT.

The CDR3 region has the DNA TGTGCCAGCAGCTTGAGTGAGGGTTGGTACCAAGAGACCCAGTACTTC. Translating it yields CASSLSEGWYQETQYF. This chain uses TRBV5-6 with TRBJ2-5; a possible D gene is TRBD2 (5 bases). V lost 1 base and J lost 0, with 13 bases in between. Germline V lookup: CDR1 SGHDT, CDR2 YYEEEE. The CDR3 extends over 16 amino acids.

The genes are TRBV7-2 and TRBJ1-2, with TRBD1 matching 7 bases. The germline gives CDR1 SGHTA, CDR2 FQGNSA. The V and J ends lost 4 bases and 4 bases, in that order; junction bases with no gene match: 6. This CDR3 spans 14 amino acids. Here the CDR3 reads CASSSRQGVYGYTF. The CDR3 nucleotides read TGTGCCAGCAGCTCCCGACAGGGTGTCTATGGCTACACCTTC.

The chain links TRBV4-1 to TRBJ1-2; D is ambiguous. Germline values: CDR1 MGHRA, CDR2 YSYEKL. The V gene lost 2 bases and the J gene lost 0 bases, with 13 bases spanning the gap. The CDR3 length is 16 residues. CDR3 sequence reads: CASSQPTMKANYGYTF. The CDR3 nucleotides read TGCGCCAGCAGCCAACCGACTATGAAAGCTAACTATGGCTACACCTTC.

The CDR3, as DNA: TGTGCCAGCAGTCTCAGGGTTGGCGGCACTGAAGCTTTCTTT. Its translation is CASSLRVGGTEAFF. The chain carries TRBV28 and TRBJ1-1; D is possibly TRBD1 (5 bases). The CDR3 extends over 14 amino acids. The V end was cut by 5 bases, the J end by 4 bases, with 14 bases between. Germline lookup yields CDR1 MDHEN and CDR2 SYDVKM.

The chain has TRBV28 and TRBJ2-1; no reliable D call. Deletions cut 3 bases from V and 4 bases from J, with 13 bases between. Germline V gene sequence: CDR1 MDHEN, CDR2 SYDVKM. The CDR3 contains 15 residues. The CDR3 DNA is TGTGCCAGCAGTTTGGTGGGCTCCTTATACAATGAGCAGTTCTTC. Amino acid sequence: CASSLVGSLYNEQFF.

CDR3: CASSRQGRISTDTQYF. The CDR3 nucleotides read TGTGCCAGCAGCCGACAAGGCAGGATTAGCACAGATACGCAGTATTTT. The rearrangement uses TRBV28 and TRBJ2-3, with D uncertain. The V end was cut by 6 bases, the J end by 0 bases, with 16 bases between. The CDR3 totals 16 residues. CDR1 and CDR2 from the germline V gene are MDHEN and SYDVKM.